This TCR beta chain derives from a study of shared clonotypes between healthy human individuals. Broader study findings: Larger estimated richness was generally recorded for naive subsets relative to memory subsets.

Naive CD45RA+ and memory CD45RA-negative subsets were split from CD4+ cells. As for this clone: Its antigen is unidentified.

Method: immunoSEQ multiplex PCR; TCRdb's copy keeps in-frame clones and lacks some. Here the sample spans about 2 million clones, 90% to 95% being singletons. The sequencing sample was made of naive CD4+ T cells sorted from blood. The subset: CD45RA+ positively selected. The source is a man between 18 and 35 years old in good health.

CDR3 in DNA: TGTGCCAGCAGCCAGGGGGGACAGAACTATGGCTACACCTTC. It yields the protein CASSQGGQNYGYTF. The chain recombines TRBV5-6 with TRBJ1-2, with 7 bases that match TRBD1. Germline CDR1 reads SGHDT; CDR2 reads YYEEEE. The CDR3 totals 14 residues. J gave up 2 bases and V 4 bases, and 5 bases lay outside the gene matches.